This is a list of T cell receptor beta chains from one sample in a study of T cell changes during pregnancy in multiple sclerosis. The repertoire was sequenced with immunoSEQ multiplex PCR; TCRdb's copy has only in-frame clones and lacks some. Of roughly 90,000 clones in the sample, 80% to 95% are singletons; the top ten hold 0.85% to 0.95%. Sequenced here: peripheral blood, sampled before pregnancy. These receptors all come from a female donor with multiple sclerosis, enrolled in a pregnancy study. The CDR3 runs from the conserved cysteine through the conserved F or W. Fields, in order: V gene, CDR3 protein.

TRBV10-2 CASRHLNTEAFF
TRBV5-1 CASMGSGGETQYF
TRBV19 CASSMRGNYGYTF
TRBV6-1 CASRYGDQPQHF
TRBV7-8 CASSLGRGLRSTDTQYF
TRBV27 CASSYSFTSGSSFNEQFF
TRBV7-9 CASSLGGPHNEQFF
TRBV7-7 CASSTDRGTGELFF
TRBV6-1 CASKQGNENYGYTF
TRBV20-1 CRAGEGAGYTF
TRBV4-1 CASSQELAGVSTDTQYF
TRBV11-1 CASSSTGLAGGSSYNEQFF
TRBV7-2 CASSVYSTSGGSYEQYF
TRBV6-5 CASTQGLGYTF
TRBV9 CASSGGTSGTGELFF
TRBV27 CASSLSPSGRITGELFF
TRBV19 CASSPIGTGGPGELFF
TRBV6-7 CASSSVAGGINNEQFF
TRBV9 CASSDWTGGTDTQYF
TRBV6-1 CATGGTDSNQPQHF
TRBV5-1 CASSLFGTGNTGELFF
TRBV11-3 CASSLDGGTAEAFF
TRBV6-6 CASSYPRVQETQYF
TRBV6-1 CASSPRLATRYEQYF
TRBV5-4 CASSLTGSYEQYF
TRBV10-3 CAISESSPRGRTGGPFYEQYF
TRBV11-2 CASSLGTGGNSGELFF
TRBV7-9 CASSLRGSGYEQYF
TRBV28 CASSLYLGRGGRNTIYF
TRBV6-1 CASSAGTTAYSNQPQHF
TRBV11-2 CASSPWTSGELREQYF
TRBV29-1 CSVLSGYTF
TRBV7-8 CASSLALSGANVLTF
TRBV7-6 CASSLGDTSYEQYF
TRBV4-1 CASSQGGQGNTEAFF
TRBV9 CASSVGRGTDTQYF
TRBV2 CARRTSGGLYNEQFF
TRBV29-1 CSVFGTANTEAFF
TRBV10-3 CASTAGATGELFF
TRBV11-2 CASSLRDF
TRBV11-2 CASLGLAGRNEQFF
TRBV6-5 CASRRDSKKTGYTF
TRBV6-1 CACLTTGGNQPQHF
TRBV10-3 CAITPLAGDEQFF
TRBV27 CASSAHPTGGLETQYF
TRBV27 CASRTTGRLETEAFF
TRBV7-3 CASSLTIDSGYEQFF
TRBV18 CASSPGGPTEAFF
TRBV6-6 CASRPLRDRGPEAFF
TRBV5-5 CASIPGGNTEAFF
TRBV6-6 CASSYLARVDYGYTF
TRBV5-1 CASRRIAGHYNEQFF
TRBV9 CASSLSASGGRADEQFF
TRBV27 CASTGLAGTQYNEQFF
TRBV25-1 CASSERTGGFAGYTF